The sequence of this TCR beta chain was determined in a study of T cells in Graves' hyperthyroidism and ophthalmopathy. Amplified TCR beta CDR3 regions came from RNA transcripts. TCR CDR3 regions were first amplified by RT-PCR with HTBI primers. TCRdb reprocessed the multiplex PCR reads via MiXCR and lists one record per CDR3 protein. The profile shows roughly 550,000 distinct CDR3 sequences, about 15% of them singletons. This clonotype was picked up many times. Patients showing uncontrolled infection, other autoimmune disease, pregnancy or lactation were ineligible. The source of the PBMCs was over 8.5 ml of fresh peripheral blood. The V and J ends lost 5 bases and 0 bases respectively, with 14 bases between them. The CDR3 is 15 residues long. Germline V CDR1 and CDR2: SNHLY, FYNNEI.

The chain joins TRBV2 to TRBJ2-7, with D perhaps TRBD2 (6 bases). Sequenced material: blood. The clonotype originates from a woman in her twenties or thirties with Graves' ophthalmopathy. The CDR3 here is CASSRTWTNSYEQYF. In nucleotides, the CDR3 is TGTGCCAGCAGTCGGACCTGGACTAACTCCTACGAGCAGTACTTC. Full variable domain (outside the CDR3, taken from reference TRBV2 and TRBJ2-7): EPEVTQTPSHQVTQMGQEVILRCVPISNHLYFYWYRQILGQKVEFLVSFYNNEISEKSEIFDDQFSVERPDGSNFTLKIRSTKLEDSAMYFCASSRTWTNSYEQYFGPGTRLTVT.